These 8 T cell receptor beta chains originate from one sample sequenced in a study of blood T cell repertoires in COVID-19. Method: immunoSEQ multiplex PCR; TCRdb's copy keeps in-frame clones and lacks some. The profile shows approximately 65,000 clones, 90% of them singletons. Material: peripheral blood. These receptors originate from a woman aged 18-29 years with acute or convalescent COVID-19.

The gene calls are TRBV9 and TRBJ1-1, with a weak D call TRBD1 (5 bases). Deletions cut 0 bases from V and 5 bases from J, with 17 bases between. Germline V gene data show CDR1 as SGDLS and CDR2 as YYNGEE. The CDR3 is made up of 16 amino acids. CDR3 nucleotide sequence: TGTGCCAGCAGCGTAGGGGTGGTTCAGGGTATAACTGAAGCTTTCTTT. Protein sequence: CASSVGVVQGITEAFF.

This rearrangement joins TRBV6-2 or TRBV6-3 to TRBJ2-7; TRBD2 is a possible D gene (5 bases). Germline V gene data show CDR1 as MNHEY and CDR2 as SVGEGT. The CDR3 totals 16 residues. V was pared by 3 bases and J by 1 base, with 16 bases between. CDR3 coding DNA: TGTGCCAGCAGTTATACAGTGACTACCTTGTCCTACGAGCAGTACTTC. Its protein is CASSYTVTTLSYEQYF.

V and J are TRBV21-1 and TRBJ1-1; no DNA check was done on the table's D call, TRBD1. TRBV21-1 is a listed pseudogene. This CDR3 has 14 amino acids. CDR3 DNA sequence: TGTGCCAGCACCGTGGACAGGAAGAACACTGAAGCTTTCTTT. Translated, it gives CASTVDRKNTEAFF.

This chain's CDR3 is CASSVAGDLWADTQYF. DNA for the CDR3: TGTGCCAGCAGCGTAGCGGGGGATTTATGGGCAGATACGCAGTATTTT. The J gene is TRBJ2-3, the V gene TRBV9; D might be TRBD2 (6 bases). This CDR3 region has 16 residues. Germline V gene sequence: CDR1 SGDLS, CDR2 YYNGEE. V shed 0 bases and J shed 4 bases, with 15 bases lying between them. Looking up the rest from reference TRBV9 and TRBJ2-3 gives the full variable domain: DSGVTQTPKHLITATGQRVTLRCSPRSGDLSVYWYQQSLDQGLQFLIQYYNGEERAKGNILERFSAQQFPDLHSELNLSSLELGDSALYFCASSVAGDLWADTQYFGPGTRLTVL.

The chain combines TRBV29-1 with TRBJ2-5; 10 bases match TRBD2. This CDR3 has 15 amino acids. Per the germline V gene, CDR1 is SQVTM and CDR2 is ANQGSEA. Trimming at V came to 5 bases and at J to 0 bases, leaving 6 bases not matched to a gene. In DNA, the CDR3 is TGCAGCGTTCGCCTTAGCGGGGGGCACCAAGAGACCCAGTACTTC. It yields the protein CSVRLSGGHQETQYF.

The chain joins TRBV5-4 to TRBJ1-1; 7 bases agree with TRBD1. CDR1 SGHNT and CDR2 YYREEE come from the germline V gene (reference sequence). The CDR3 is 14 residues long. Germline trimming cut 3 bases from V and 7 bases from J; bases unmatched to any gene: 9. Written as DNA, the CDR3 is TGTGCCAGCAGCTATGGGACAGCTGTAAATGAAGCTTTCTTT. As protein: CASSYGTAVNEAFF. The entire variable domain, with the rest obtained from reference TRBV5-4 and TRBJ1-1, is as follows: ETGVTQSPTHLIKTRGQQVTLRCSSQSGHNTVSWYQQALGQGPQFIFQYYREEENGRGNFPPRFSGLQFPNYSSELNVNALELDDSALYLCASSYGTAVNEAFFGQGTRLTVV.

The chain has TRBV4-1 and TRBJ2-5; TRBD2 agrees at 12 bases. Losses at the gene ends were 1 base for V and 13 bases for J; bases not matched to a gene: 7. The CDR3 is 14 amino acids. Germline loops: CDR1 MGHRA, CDR2 YSYEKL. DNA for the CDR3: TGCGCCAGCAGCCAAGTCGGACTAGCGGGATCCTTGTACTTC. Translation: CASSQVGLAGSLYF.

The rearrangement links TRBV10-2 to TRBJ2-5; 11 nucleotides agree with TRBD2. Germline loops: CDR1 WSHSY, CDR2 SAAADI. The CDR3 runs 15 residues. Trimming cost V 6 bases and J 4 bases; bases outside gene matches: 7. The CDR3 nucleotides are TGCGCCAGCAGGGACAGGCTAGCGGGGGGAGAGACCCAGTACTTC. Its protein product is CASRDRLAGGETQYF.